This T cell receptor beta chain originates from a study of metastatic and nonmetastatic thyroid tumors. All patients were untreated before thyroid surgery. For this clone: A much more abundant neighbour one base away suggests this may be a read error.

Per the original data handling: Building a distant-metastasis classifier for papillary thyroid cancer drew on CDR3 differences across clinicopathological groups. Using MiXCR, TCRdb re-called clones from the PCR reads. TCRdb, not the original authors, processed these V and J calls. The sample holds tens of thousands of clones, approximately 16% seen once. This CDR3 is 14 amino acids long. CDR1 is SGDLS, CDR2 YYNGEE, per germline. V lost 4 bases and J 1 base, leaving 11 bases between the germline ends. V gene TRBV9 combines with J gene TRBJ2-5; D remains unclear. This TCR came from a female donor with papillary thyroid cancer or a benign thyroid nodule (not recorded which). Some clones in this sample may be carry-over from other donors' samples. Sequenced material: tumor tissue. The CDR3, as DNA: TGTGCCAGCAGCCCTCGAGACGTCCAAGAGACCCAGTACTTC. It yields the protein CASSPRDVQETQYF.